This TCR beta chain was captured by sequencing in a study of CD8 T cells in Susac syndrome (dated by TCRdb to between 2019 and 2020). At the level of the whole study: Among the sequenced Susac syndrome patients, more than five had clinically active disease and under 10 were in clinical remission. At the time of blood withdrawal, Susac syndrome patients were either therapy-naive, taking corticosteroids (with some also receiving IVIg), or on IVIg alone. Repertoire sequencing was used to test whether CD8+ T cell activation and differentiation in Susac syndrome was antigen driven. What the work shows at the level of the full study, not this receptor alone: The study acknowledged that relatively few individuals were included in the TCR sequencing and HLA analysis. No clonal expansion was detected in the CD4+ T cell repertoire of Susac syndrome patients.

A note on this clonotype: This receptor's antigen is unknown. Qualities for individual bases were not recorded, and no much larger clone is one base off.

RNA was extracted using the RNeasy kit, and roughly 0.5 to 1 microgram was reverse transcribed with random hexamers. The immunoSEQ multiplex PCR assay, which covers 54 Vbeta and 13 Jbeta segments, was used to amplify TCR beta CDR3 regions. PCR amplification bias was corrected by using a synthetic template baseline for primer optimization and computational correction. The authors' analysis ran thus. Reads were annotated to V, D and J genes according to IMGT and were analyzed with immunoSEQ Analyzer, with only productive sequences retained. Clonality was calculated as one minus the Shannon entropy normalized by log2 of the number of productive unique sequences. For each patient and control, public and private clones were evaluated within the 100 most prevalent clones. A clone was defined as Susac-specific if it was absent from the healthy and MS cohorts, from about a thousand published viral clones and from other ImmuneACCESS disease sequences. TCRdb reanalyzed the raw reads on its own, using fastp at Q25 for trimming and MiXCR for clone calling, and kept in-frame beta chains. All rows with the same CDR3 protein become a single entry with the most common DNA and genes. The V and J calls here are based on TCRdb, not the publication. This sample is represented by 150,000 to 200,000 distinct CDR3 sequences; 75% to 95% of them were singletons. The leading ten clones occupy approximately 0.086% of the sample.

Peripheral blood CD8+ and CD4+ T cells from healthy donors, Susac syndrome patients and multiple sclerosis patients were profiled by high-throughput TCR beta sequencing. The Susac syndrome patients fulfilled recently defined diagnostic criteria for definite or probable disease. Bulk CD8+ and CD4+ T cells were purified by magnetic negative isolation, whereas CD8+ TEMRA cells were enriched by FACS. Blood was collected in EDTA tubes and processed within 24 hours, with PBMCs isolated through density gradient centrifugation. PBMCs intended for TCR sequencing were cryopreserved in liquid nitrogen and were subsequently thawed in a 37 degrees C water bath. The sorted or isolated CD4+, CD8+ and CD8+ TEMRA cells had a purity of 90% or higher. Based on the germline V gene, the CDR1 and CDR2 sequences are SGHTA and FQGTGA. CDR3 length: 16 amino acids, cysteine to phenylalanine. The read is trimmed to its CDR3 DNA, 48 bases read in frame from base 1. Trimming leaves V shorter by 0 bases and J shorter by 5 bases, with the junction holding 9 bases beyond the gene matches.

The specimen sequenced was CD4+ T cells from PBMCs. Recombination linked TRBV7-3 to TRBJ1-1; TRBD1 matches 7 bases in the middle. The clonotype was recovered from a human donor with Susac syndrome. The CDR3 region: CASSLTSTGSLTEAFF. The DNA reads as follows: TGTGCCAGCAGCTTAACATCGACAGGGTCTTTAACTGAAGCTTTCTTT.